This entry describes one T cell receptor beta chain. After removal of 0 bases from V and 6 bases from J, the junction contained 8 bases not matched to a gene. This CDR3 contains 15 residues. Germline CDR1 SGHRS, CDR2 YFSETQ. These data come from a study of response to subunit inactivated influenza vaccine. TCRdb re-called the RT-PCR reads through MiXCR, storing one row per CDR3 protein. The table includes 500,000 to 700,000 distinct CDR3 sequences, under 30% detected once. These data are also associated with another study on T cells expressing NK-cell markers. That paper adds: In generating TCR beta cDNA, 5'RACE template switching with UMIs was used. Sequencing covered eight donors, seven HCMV-seropositive and one seronegative. The contribution of dominant NKG2C+ clonotypes to CD8+ T cells in several donors was about 1.0-8%. Similarly, these clonotypes led the CD3+CD56-NKG2C+ fraction as well in several donors.

The chain carries TRBV5-1 and TRBJ2-7; 8 bases are a match to TRBD2. The sequence derives from a man aged 50-60 years who received an inactivated influenza vaccine. This specimen consisted of CD4+ T cells sorted from PBMCs, obtained about 12 days after vaccination. The CDR3 here is CASSLDPGGNLEQYF. CDR3 nucleotide sequence: TGCGCCAGCAGCTTGGATCCGGGGGGGAACCTCGAGCAGTACTTC.